This is a list of T cell receptor beta chains from one sample in a study of identical twins. MiXCR, run by TCRdb on the 5' RACE reads, gives a single entry per CDR3 protein. The table records 1,800,000 or so distinct CDR3 sequences, around 29% of them present only once. The sequenced sample consisted of cord blood. Receptor source: a newborn girl in good health. Both conserved end residues are part of each CDR3. A D gene is named only where the DNA matches it firmly. Expanded clones get a size class; other rows say once, few or many, or leave the size out.

j_call | d_call | clone_size | v_call | cdr3_nt | cdr3_aa
TRBJ2-5 | . | few | TRBV7-9 | TGTGCCAGCAGCTTACGCCCTAAGTCCAAAGAGACCCAGTACTTC | CASSLRPKSKETQYF
TRBJ2-1 | . | . | TRBV25-1 | TGTGCCAGCAGTGAATACCGGGAGAACTACAATGAGCAGTTCTTC | CASSEYRENYNEQFF
TRBJ1-5 | . | . | TRBV20-1 | TGCAGTGCCAGGGGTCCGCTTAGCAATCAGCCCCAGCATTTT | CSARGPLSNQPQHF
TRBJ2-5 | . | few | TRBV3-1 | TGTGCCAGCAGCCAAAGATCGGTCCAAGAGACCCAGTACTTC | CASSQRSVQETQYF
TRBJ2-1 | . | . | TRBV5-1 | TGCGCCAGCAGCTTGCTTGGACATAGCTCCTACAATGAGCAGTTCTTC | CASSLLGHSSYNEQFF
TRBJ1-4 | TRBD1 | . | TRBV4-2 | TGTGCCAGCAGTTACAGGGGCGTGGGGGCGGAAAAACTGTTTTTT | CASSYRGVGAEKLFF
TRBJ2-7 | . | few | TRBV20-1 | TGCAGTGCTAGAGACCCGGAAGGGCGGGATCGATACGAGCAGTACTTC | CSARDPEGRDRYEQYF
TRBJ2-1 | . | . | TRBV4-2 | TGTGCCAGCAGCCAATCGCTCGATGAGCAGTTCTTC | CASSQSLDEQFF
TRBJ2-1 | . | once | TRBV5-5 | TGTGCCAGCAGCCGGGGGGCCGTCCTCCGGGGGGACAATGAGCAGTTCTTC | CASSRGAVLRGDNEQFF
TRBJ2-3 | . | . | TRBV30 | TGTGCCTGGATCGGAACAGATACGCAGTATTTT | CAWIGTDTQYF
TRBJ2-7 | . | few | TRBV27 | TGTGCCAGCACCCCAGGGAACTCCTACGAGCAGTACTTC | CASTPGNSYEQYF
TRBJ1-6 | . | few | TRBV12-3/TRBV12-4 | TGTGCCAGCCAGGGTCGGGGGAGCTATAATTCACCCCTCCACTTT | CASQGRGSYNSPLHF
TRBJ1-5 | TRBD1 | . | TRBV6-5 | TGTGCCAGCAGTACCGCGTATCCGGGACAGGGGGCGAAGAATCAGCCCCAGCATTTT | CASSTAYPGQGAKNQPQHF